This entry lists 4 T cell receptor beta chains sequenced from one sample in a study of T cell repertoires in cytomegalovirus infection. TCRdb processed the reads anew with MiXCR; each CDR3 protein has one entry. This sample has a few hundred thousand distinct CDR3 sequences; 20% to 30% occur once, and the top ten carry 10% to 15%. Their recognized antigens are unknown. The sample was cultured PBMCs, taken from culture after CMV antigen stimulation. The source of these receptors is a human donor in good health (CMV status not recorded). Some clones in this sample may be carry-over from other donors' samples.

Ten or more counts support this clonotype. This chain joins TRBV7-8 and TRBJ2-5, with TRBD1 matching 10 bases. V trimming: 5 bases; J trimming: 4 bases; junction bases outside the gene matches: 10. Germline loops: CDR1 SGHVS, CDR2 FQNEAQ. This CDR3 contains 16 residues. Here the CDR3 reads CASSGLDRGWGETQYF. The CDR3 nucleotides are TGTGCCAGCAGCGGACTGGACAGGGGGTGGGGAGAGACCCAGTACTTC.

The CDR3 spells CASSPIQGRNEQFF. The CDR3 DNA reads TGTGCCAGCTCACCAATTCAGGGGCGCAATGAGCAGTTCTTC. The rearrangement links TRBV18 to TRBJ2-1; a weak D match, TRBD1 (6 bases). CDR3 length equals 14 residues. Trimming cost V 2 bases and J 6 bases, with 11 bases left between them. Looked up from germline, CDR1 is KGHSH and CDR2 is LQKENI.

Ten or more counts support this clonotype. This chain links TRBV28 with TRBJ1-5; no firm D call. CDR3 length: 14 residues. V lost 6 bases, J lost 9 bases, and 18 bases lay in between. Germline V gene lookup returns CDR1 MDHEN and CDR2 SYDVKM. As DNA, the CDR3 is TGTGCCAGCAGGCTAATGGGGTCGGTGCGGCCCCAGCATTTT. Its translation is CASRLMGSVRPQHF.

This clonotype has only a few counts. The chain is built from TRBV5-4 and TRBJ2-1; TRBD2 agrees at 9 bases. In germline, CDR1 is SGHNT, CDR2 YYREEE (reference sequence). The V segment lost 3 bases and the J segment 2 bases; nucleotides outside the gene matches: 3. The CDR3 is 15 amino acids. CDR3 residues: CASSYRLAAYNEQFF. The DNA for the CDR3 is TGTGCCAGCAGCTATCGACTAGCGGCCTACAATGAGCAGTTCTTC.